This T cell receptor beta chain was observed in a study of blood T cell repertoires in COVID-19. The method was immunoSEQ multiplex PCR; TCRdb's version includes in-frame clones alone and lacks a portion of them. There are under 250,000 clones in the sample; roughly 81% occur only once, and approximately 8.1% lies in the top ten. The CDR3 contains 14 residues. Germline CDR1 SGHNT, CDR2 YENEEA. Unmatched junction bases numbered 0, after V lost 0 bases and J lost 4 bases. The J gene is TRBJ2-7, the V gene TRBV11-3, with 10 bases lining up with TRBD1. Specimen: peripheral blood. The receptor was derived from a woman between 50 and 59 years old with active or convalescent COVID-19. CDR3 sequence: CASSLEGQGYEQYF. As DNA, the CDR3 is TGTGCCAGCAGCTTAGAGGGACAGGGGTACGAGCAGTACTTC. The full variable domain, its missing parts supplied by reference TRBV11-3 and TRBJ2-7, is EAGVVQSPRYKIIEKKQPVAFWCNPISGHNTLYWYLQNLGQGPELLIRYENEEAVDDSQLPKDRFSAERLKGVDSTLKIQPAELGDSAVYLCASSLEGQGYEQYFGPGTRLTVT.